The 15 T cell receptor beta chains given below trace back to one sample, sequenced in a study of identical twins. TCRdb used MiXCR to reprocess the 5' RACE reads, holding one entry per CDR3 protein. The sample contains some 660,000 distinct CDR3 sequences, under 9% of which appear only once. The same sample was also studied in work on yellow fever vaccine responses in identical twins.

The sequenced material came from PBMCs. These receptors were taken from a woman aged 18-30 years in good health.

This clonotype has only a few counts. This sequence joins TRBV4-1 and TRBJ2-3; TRBD2 might be the D (6 bases). The V end lost 1 base, the J end lost 6 bases, and 14 bases lay between the germline ends. The length of the CDR3 is 15 residues. In germline, CDR1 is MGHRA, CDR2 YSYEKL. DNA of the CDR3: TGCGCCAGCAGCCAAGTGGCTAGCCGGGGGGATACGCAGTATTTT. This sequence encodes CASSQVASRGDTQYF.

This clonotype was detected a few times. The chain uses TRBV9 and TRBJ2-7; no definite D call. Trimming took off 2 bases at V and 8 bases at J, with 5 bases between the two ends. The CDR3 extends over 10 amino acids. Germline V CDR1 and CDR2: SGDLS, YYNGEE. The CDR3 is CASSVEKQYF. Written as DNA, the CDR3 is TGTGCCAGCAGCGTCGAAAAGCAGTACTTC.

This clonotype was counted a few times. This chain joins TRBV7-2 and TRBJ2-7; the match to TRBD2 covers 9 bases. This CDR3 is 14 amino acids long. Germline assignment: CDR1 SGHTA and CDR2 FQGNSA. V lost 4 bases and J lost 6; bases outside the gene matches: 7. The CDR3: CASSSAFSGSEQYF. The CDR3 coding sequence is TGTGCCAGCAGCTCAGCCTTTAGCGGGAGCGAGCAGTACTTC.

The chain combines TRBV6-5 with TRBJ2-4, with D perhaps TRBD2 (6 bases). Germline assignment: CDR1 MNHEY and CDR2 SVGAGI. V gave up 2 bases and J gave up 1 base, with 9 bases separating them. This CDR3 region has 15 residues. CDR3 sequence: CASSYGGMAKNIQYF. CDR3 in DNA: TGTGCCAGCAGTTACGGCGGGATGGCCAAAAACATTCAGTACTTC.

This clonotype has only a few counts. The chain carries TRBV9 and TRBJ2-1; a weak D match, TRBD2 (5 bases). The germline CDR1 and CDR2 sequences are SGDLS and YYNGEE. The CDR3 has 15 amino acids. V gave up 1 base and J gave up 0 bases, with 8 bases separating them. CDR3 region: CASSVTRDSYNEQFF. CDR3 coding DNA: TGTGCCAGCAGCGTAACGAGGGACTCCTACAATGAGCAGTTCTTC.

This chain links TRBV20-1 with TRBJ1-1, with D uncertain. The V end lost 1 base, the J end lost 0 bases, and 6 bases lay between the germline ends. CDR1 DFQATT and CDR2 SNEGSKA come from the germline V gene (reference sequence). The CDR3 spans 13 residues. CDR3 residues: CSARGNLNTEAFF. CDR3 coding DNA: TGCAGTGCTAGAGGCAACCTGAACACTGAAGCTTTCTTT.

The chain uses TRBV20-1 and TRBJ2-7, with 12 bases fitting TRBD2. The CDR3 covers 15 residues. V shed 3 bases, J shed 3 bases, and the junction held 6 bases outside the gene matches. CDR1 and CDR2 (germline): DFQATT, SNEGSKA (reference sequence). The CDR3 coding sequence is TGCAGTGCTAGGACTAGCGGGAGTCCGAACTACGAGCAGTACTTC. Its protein product is CSARTSGSPNYEQYF.

This sequence joins TRBV4-2 and TRBJ2-1; TRBD2 matches at 7 bases. This CDR3 is 16 amino acids long. Germline V gene lookup returns CDR1 LGHNA and CDR2 YNFKEQ. J was trimmed by 3 bases and V by 1 base; bases with no gene match: 6. CDR3 DNA: TGTGCCAGCAGCCAAGCGGGAGGCGATAGCTACAATGAGCAGTTCTTC. It encodes CASSQAGGDSYNEQFF.

This chain uses TRBV6-1 with TRBJ2-1; maybe TRBD1 (6 bases). Germline CDR1 and CDR2: MNHNS and SASEGT. The ends were cut back, 6 bases at V and 6 bases at J, with 24 bases in the middle. The CDR3 consists of 17 residues. CDR3 in amino acids: CASRVTGFSAEGNEQFF. The CDR3 DNA reads as TGTGCCAGCAGGGTTACAGGGTTTTCCGCAGAGGGCAATGAGCAGTTCTTC.

This clonotype was observed a few times. J is TRBJ2-3 and V is TRBV7-2; D gene ambiguous. Trimming pared 4 bases from V and 4 bases from J, leaving 12 bases between. Germline CDR1 is SGHTA and CDR2 is FQGNSA. The length of the CDR3 is 14 residues. The CDR3 coding sequence is TGTGCCAGCAGCTCGGACGCCGGTGCAGATACGCAGTATTTT. Translation: CASSSDAGADTQYF.

V and J are TRBV6-1 and TRBJ2-1; 7 positions match TRBD2. Trimming took 6 bases from V and 7 from J; bases not matched to a gene: 6. In germline, CDR1 is MNHNS, CDR2 SASEGT. The CDR3 contains 13 residues. CDR3 in amino acids: CASRKSGDNEQFF. The CDR3 region has the DNA TGTGCCAGCAGAAAAAGCGGGGATAATGAGCAGTTCTTC.

This clonotype turned up a few times. The chain uses TRBV27 and TRBJ2-1; 9 bases match TRBD1. The CDR3 has 17 residues. CDR1 MNHEY and CDR2 SMNVEV come from the germline V gene (reference sequence). The trim removed 0 bases at V and 7 bases at J, leaving 10 bases unmatched. The CDR3 DNA reads TGTGCCAGCAGTTTATCGACCCGGGACAGGGCCGCTAATGAGCAGTTCTTC. Translating gives CASSLSTRDRAANEQFF.

In this sample, this clonotype turned up a few times. This chain uses TRBV5-1 with TRBJ2-1; the D call may be TRBD1 or TRBD2 (5 bases each). The CDR3 spans 14 residues. Germline V gene lookup returns CDR1 SGHRS and CDR2 YFSETQ. Deletions cut 0 bases from V and 10 bases from J, with 14 bases between. The CDR3 protein is CASSLDKARDEQFF. The CDR3 DNA follows: TGCGCCAGCAGCTTGGATAAGGCTCGGGACGAGCAGTTCTTC.

The CDR3: CASRARDRKNEQFF. The CDR3 DNA reads as TGCGCCAGCAGGGCACGGGACAGAAAGAATGAGCAGTTCTTC. The rearrangement links TRBV10-1 to TRBJ2-1; 7 nucleotides align to TRBD1. Germline V lookup: CDR1 WNHNN, CDR2 SYGVQD (reference sequence). The trim removed 6 bases at V and 7 bases at J, leaving 9 bases unmatched. The CDR3 spans 14 residues.

The rearrangement links TRBV12-3 or TRBV12-4 to TRBJ2-5, with D uncertain. V was cut by 4 bases and J by 3 bases, with 6 bases left in between. This CDR3 has 12 amino acids. The CDR3: CASSWREETQYF. The CDR3, as DNA: TGTGCCAGCAGTTGGCGCGAAGAGACCCAGTACTTC.